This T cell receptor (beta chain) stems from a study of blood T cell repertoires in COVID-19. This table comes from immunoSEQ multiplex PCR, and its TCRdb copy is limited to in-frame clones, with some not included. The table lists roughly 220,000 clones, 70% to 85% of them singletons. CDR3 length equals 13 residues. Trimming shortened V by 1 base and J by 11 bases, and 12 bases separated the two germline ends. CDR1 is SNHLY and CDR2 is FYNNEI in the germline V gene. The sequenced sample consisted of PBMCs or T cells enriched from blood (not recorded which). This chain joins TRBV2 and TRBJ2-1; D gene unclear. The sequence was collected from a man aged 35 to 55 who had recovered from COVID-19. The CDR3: CASSEGPYDKQFF. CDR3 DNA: TGTGCCAGCAGTGAAGGTCCCTACGATAAGCAGTTCTTC.